This T cell receptor (beta chain) was observed in a study of blood T cell repertoires in COVID-19. Regarding this clone: Other DNA sequences in this sample translate to the same CDR3.

Only in-frame clones appear in the TCRdb table, and some are missing; sequencing was by immunoSEQ multiplex PCR. The data show 250,000 to 350,000 clones, with roughly 92% seen just once and around 2.2% held by the top ten. The V and J ends lost 7 bases and 0 bases, in that order; junction bases with no gene match: 4. The CDR3 runs 14 residues. Germline V CDR1 and CDR2: SQVTM, ANQGSEA. This rearrangement joins TRBV29-1 to TRBJ2-1, with 9 positions matching TRBD2. The receptor was isolated from a woman aged 30 to 39 with COVID-19, enrolled during active disease. Sequenced input: peripheral blood. As DNA, the CDR3 is TGCAGCGCCCTAGCGGGAAGCTCCTACAATGAGCAGTTCTTC. It encodes CSALAGSSYNEQFF.